What follows is one T cell receptor beta chain and its context. These data come from a study of blood T cell repertoires in COVID-19. Across the study: Sites in the United States, Italy and Spain provided acute and convalescent COVID-19 samples. PBMCs, B-cell-depleted T cells, or T cells provided the cDNA or gDNA that made up the material.

The junction had 4 bases not matched to a gene; V was cut back by 6 bases and J by 2 bases. CDR1 and CDR2 (germline): SGHTA, FQGTGA. The CDR3 is made up of 14 amino acids. How the authors handled the data: Estimation of nucleated cell counts relied on the amplification of reference gene primers. Data came from immunoSEQ multiplex PCR; TCRdb stores just in-frame clones and leaves some out. V, J and clone size reflect that table, while D and trimming were determined from the DNA. This table has about 150,000 clones, 86% appearing once. The specimen sequenced was peripheral blood. This clonotype was obtained from a man aged 65-85 years with acute or convalescent COVID-19. The chain links TRBV7-3 to TRBJ2-3; the match to TRBD2 covers 8 bases. The CDR3 region is CASSQTSDTDTQYF. In DNA form, the CDR3 reads TGTGCCAGCAGTCAGACTAGCGACACAGATACGCAGTATTTT.